The 22 T cell receptor beta chains below were found in one sample sequenced in a study of blood T cell repertoires in COVID-19. Profiled with immunoSEQ multiplex PCR; TCRdb holds only in-frame clones, not every one. The sample records hundreds of thousands of clones, around four fifths being singletons. Input material: peripheral blood. All receptors derive from a woman aged 45-65 years with active or convalescent COVID-19.

The J gene is TRBJ1-5, the V gene TRBV28; D is perhaps TRBD1 (6 bases). This CDR3 is built from 15 residues. Germline V gene data show CDR1 as MDHEN and CDR2 as SYDVKM. Trimming cost V 6 bases and J 2 bases, with 14 bases left between them. CDR3 DNA sequence: TGTGCCAGCAGATTAGTTCCAGGGGGCAATCAGCCCCAGCATTTT. Amino acids: CASRLVPGGNQPQHF.

J is TRBJ1-4 and V is TRBV5-4; perhaps TRBD1 as D (6 bases). Trimming left V 5 bases short and J 5 bases short, with 19 bases between. The CDR3 runs to 16 residues. Germline CDR1 reads SGHNT; CDR2 reads YYREEE (reference sequence). The CDR3 DNA reads TGTGCCAGCAGTTGGGGGGGCCTGCCCACGAATGAAAAACTGTTTTTT. Translating it yields CASSWGGLPTNEKLFF.

This clone has just one count. The CDR3: CASSVAGEQFF. In DNA form, the CDR3 reads TGTGCCAGCAGTGTGGCGGGGGAGCAGTTCTTC. V and J are TRBV2 and TRBJ2-1, with D maybe TRBD2 (6 bases). Trimming pared 4 bases from V and 10 bases from J, leaving 8 bases between. CDR3 length equals 11 residues. Germline CDR1 SNHLY, CDR2 FYNNEI.

The V and J genes are TRBV18 and TRBJ2-1; 11 bases line up with TRBD1. The CDR3 has 16 residues. Germline V gives CDR1 KGHSH, CDR2 LQKENI. V trimming: 5 bases; J trimming: 5 bases; junction bases outside the gene matches: 8. The chain's CDR3 is CASSATGTGGDNEQFF. The CDR3 DNA sequence: TGTGCCAGCTCAGCGACCGGGACAGGGGGGGACAATGAGCAGTTCTTC.

V and J are TRBV2 and TRBJ2-7, with 11 bases aligning to TRBD2. The CDR3 is 15 residues long. V trimming: 6 bases; J trimming: 2 bases; junction bases outside the gene matches: 6. Germline V gene sequence: CDR1 SNHLY, CDR2 FYNNEI. This chain's CDR3 is CASRLAGGFAYEQYF. DNA for the CDR3: TGTGCCAGCAGGCTAGCGGGAGGATTTGCCTACGAGCAGTACTTC.

V usage is TRBV7-8 and J usage is TRBJ1-5, with 8 bases matching TRBD1. Germline CDR1 reads SGHVS; CDR2 reads FQNEAQ. CDR3 length: 15 amino acids. V was pared by 3 bases and J by 2 bases, with 3 bases of the junction left unmatched. The CDR3 here is CASSLDRVGNQPQHF. The CDR3 region has the DNA TGTGCCAGCAGCTTGGACAGGGTAGGCAATCAGCCCCAGCATTTT.

J is TRBJ1-1 and V is TRBV6-5, with TRBD1 matching 7 bases. This CDR3 has 16 residues. With V trimmed by 2 bases and J by 1 base, 7 bases remained unmatched. The germline gives CDR1 MNHEY, CDR2 SVGAGI. CDR3 region: CASSYVVQGRNTEAFF. The CDR3 nucleotides read TGTGCCAGCAGTTACGTGGTACAGGGGCGGAACACTGAAGCTTTCTTT.

On this clone itself: In the same sample, other DNA sequences code for this CDR3. This rearrangement joins TRBV3-1 (or the pseudogene TRBV3-2) to TRBJ2-3, with D perhaps matching TRBD1 (5 bases). The V gene's germline CDR1 is LGHDT and CDR2 YNNKEL (reference sequence). V gave up 0 bases and J gave up 2 bases, with 9 bases separating them. The CDR3 is 15 amino acids. The CDR3 bases are TGTGCCAGCAGCCAAGAAGCAGGGCCCACAGATACGCAGTATTTT. This gives the protein CASSQEAGPTDTQYF.

The V and J genes are TRBV4-2 and TRBJ2-1; 9 bases map to TRBD2. Germline-derived CDR1 and CDR2 are LGHNA and YNFKEQ. Unmatched junction bases numbered 15, after V lost 1 base and J lost 8 bases. This CDR3 spans 18 amino acids. In nucleotides, the CDR3 is TGTGCCAGCAGCCAAGCTAGATTTTCGGCGGGAGGGTTCGATGAGCAGTTCTTC. It codes for CASSQARFSAGGFDEQFF.

This chain joins TRBV5-1 and TRBJ2-2; 8 bases fit TRBD1. The junction had 11 bases not matched to a gene; V was cut back by 0 bases and J by 7 bases. The CDR3 sequence is 17 residues long. CDR1 is SGHRS, CDR2 YFSETQ, per germline. Written as DNA, the CDR3 is TGCGCCAGCAGCTTGGCCGGGCAGGGGGCCGGGGACGGGGAGCTGTTTTTT. It yields the protein CASSLAGQGAGDGELFF.

The chain joins TRBV6-5 to TRBJ1-1; TRBD1 agrees at 10 bases. This CDR3 spans 15 amino acids. V lost 4 bases and J lost 6; bases outside the gene matches: 8. CDR1 and CDR2 (germline): MNHEY, SVGAGI. The CDR3 region has the DNA TGTGCCAGCAGTTCCCTGCCGGGACAGGGGTCTGAAGCTTTCTTT. Its translation: CASSSLPGQGSEAFF.

V usage is TRBV7-2 and J usage is TRBJ1-2; TRBD1 aligns across 7 bases. The germline CDR1 and CDR2 sequences are SGHTA and FQGNSA. The CDR3 is 14 residues long. V gave up 5 bases and J gave up 7 bases; unmatched junction bases: 10. The CDR3 loop is CASSRDRVQGGYTF. The CDR3 DNA follows: TGTGCCAGCAGCCGGGACAGAGTACAGGGTGGCTACACCTTC. The whole variable domain, filled in from reference TRBV7-2 and TRBJ1-2, reads GAGVSQSPSNKVTEKGKDVELRCDPISGHTALYWYRQSLGQGLEFLIYFQGNSAPDKSGLPSDRFSAERTGGSVSTLTIQRTQQEDSAVYLCASSRDRVQGGYTFGSGTRLTVV.

The chain combines TRBV28 with TRBJ1-6; no reliable D call. Germline loops: CDR1 MDHEN, CDR2 SYDVKM. Trimming pared 2 bases from V and 10 bases from J, leaving 12 bases between. This CDR3 has 14 amino acids. As DNA, the CDR3 is TGTGCCAGCAGTTTACTGGGCCTCGGCTCACCCCTCCACTTT. The encoded protein is CASSLLGLGSPLHF.

This rearrangement joins TRBV19 to TRBJ1-5, with TRBD1 as a possible D gene (5 bases). The CDR3 runs to 16 residues. Germline V gives CDR1 LNHDA, CDR2 SQIVND (reference sequence). The V end was cut by 8 bases, the J end by 1 base, with 18 bases between. This CDR3 is CASEKGRGASNQPQHF. CDR3 coding DNA: TGTGCCAGTGAGAAGGGGCGCGGAGCGAGCAATCAGCCCCAGCATTTT.

V and J are TRBV27 and TRBJ2-1; 7 nucleotides line up with TRBD2. The CDR3 is 14 amino acids. From germline, CDR1 is MNHEY and CDR2 SMNVEV (reference sequence). The ends lost 7 bases at V and 9 bases at J; junction bases unmatched: 12. In DNA form, the CDR3 reads TGTGCCAGCACCTGGGGGGGAGGGCCCGGTGAGCAGTTCTTC. It is translated as CASTWGGGPGEQFF.

The chain carries TRBV5-1 and TRBJ2-7; 10 bases align to TRBD2. CDR3 length: 16 residues. V trimming: 0 bases; J trimming: 6 bases; junction bases outside the gene matches: 9. CDR1 is SGHRS, CDR2 YFSETQ, per germline. The CDR3 nucleotides are TGCGCCAGCAGCTTGGTAGCGGGAGGATCACTCGGCGAGCAGTACTTC. Its protein product is CASSLVAGGSLGEQYF.

The J gene is TRBJ1-1, the V gene TRBV6-4; 7 nucleotides match TRBD1. V trimming: 5 bases; J trimming: 1 base; junction bases outside the gene matches: 1. Germline values: CDR1 MRHNA, CDR2 SNTAGT. The CDR3 extends over 13 amino acids. CDR3 sequence reads: CASSRTGNTEAFF. The CDR3 DNA sequence: TGTGCCAGCAGTCGGACAGGGAACACTGAAGCTTTCTTT.

The chain combines TRBV6-5 with TRBJ1-2; 10 bases are a match to TRBD1. Germline assignment: CDR1 MNHEY and CDR2 SVGAGI. CDR3 size: 13 residues. V shed 5 bases, J shed 4 bases, and the junction held 1 base outside the gene matches. This CDR3 is CASSRQGAYGYTF. As DNA, the CDR3 is TGTGCCAGCAGTAGACAGGGGGCCTATGGCTACACCTTC.

As DNA, the CDR3 is TGTGCCAGCAGCAAAGACCGCAGGGGAAGCACTGAAGCTTTCTTT. Translation: CASSKDRRGSTEAFF. V is TRBV7-9 and J is TRBJ1-1; maybe TRBD1 (6 bases). Per germline, CDR1 SEHNR and CDR2 FQNEAQ (reference sequence). This CDR3 has 15 residues. The ends were cut back, 5 bases at V and 4 bases at J, with 17 bases in the middle.

This clone was seen more than once but under ten times. The gene calls are TRBV18 and TRBJ1-2, with TRBD1 matching over 9 bases. Germline V gene sequence: CDR1 KGHSH, CDR2 LQKENI. Germline trimming cut 3 bases from V and 7 bases from J; bases unmatched to any gene: 18. The CDR3 is 18 amino acids. The CDR3 nucleotides are TGTGCCAGCTCACCGGTAGGACAGGGGATGAGTTCGGGGAGTGGCTACACCTTC. It yields the protein CASSPVGQGMSSGSGYTF.

The chain has TRBV9 and TRBJ2-3; 7 nucleotides match TRBD1. CDR1 is SGDLS and CDR2 is YYNGEE in the germline V gene. This CDR3 is built from 15 residues. The ends lost 4 bases at V and 0 bases at J; junction bases unmatched: 5. This chain's CDR3 is CASSQTGYSTDTQYF. CDR3 sequence (DNA): TGTGCCAGCAGCCAGACAGGGTACAGCACAGATACGCAGTATTTT.

V usage is TRBV28 and J usage is TRBJ1-1; TRBD1 might be the D (6 bases). The V and J ends lost 2 bases and 1 base respectively, with 8 bases between them. Germline V CDR1 and CDR2: MDHEN, SYDVKM. CDR3 size: 14 residues. The CDR3 is CASSLRTANTEAFF. In nucleotides, the CDR3 is TGTGCCAGCAGTTTAAGGACAGCGAACACTGAAGCTTTCTTT.